This T cell receptor beta chain came from a study of cytomegalovirus exposure and HLA in healthy donors. It was with 60 Vbeta and 13 Jbeta primers that the PCR ran. Libraries were prepared by immunoSEQ multiplex PCR; TCRdb keeps only in-frame clonotypes and omits some of them. Of about 130,000 clones listed, 65% to 90% are singletons. Germline V CDR1 and CDR2: GTSNPN, SVGIG (reference sequence). V lost 8 bases, J lost 0 bases, and 18 bases lay in between. The CDR3 is 15 amino acids. Sequenced: PBMCs. The receptor comes from a girl aged 2-10 years in good health and CMV-seronegative. The chain joins TRBV30 to TRBJ2-3; D is unresolved. The CDR3 nucleotides are TGTGCCAGGTCCTCCCCAGGCTCTAGCACAGATACGCAGTATTTT. Translated, it gives CARSSPGSSTDTQYF.